This T cell receptor (beta chain) was found in a study of beta chain features in type 1 diabetes. At the level of the study: The samples had roughly 110,000,000 sorted cells examined in all. General observations from the study: For cells with high TCR expression, cDNA sequencing could yield over-representation. Researchers reported that naive, central memory and Treg TCRB repertoires appeared more similar in patients than in healthy donors.

Details on this clone: The antigen is unknown. The same CDR3 can be traced to other DNA sequences in this sample.

There are 13 residues in the CDR3. Trimming cost V 0 bases and J 4 bases, with 7 bases left between them. From germline, CDR1 is KGHSH and CDR2 LQKENI. Sequencing targeted expressed TCRB transcripts, as all isolated RNA had been reverse transcribed. The average output of naive, central memory and regulatory T cell samples was about 3.57 million reads. The data were produced by immunoSEQ multiplex PCR, yet TCRdb's version contains in-frame clones alone and is incomplete. The sample carries 400,000 to 600,000 clones, about 32% recorded once. This rearrangement joins TRBV18 to TRBJ2-7; the D is unclear. This TCR came from a man aged 18-30 years in good health. Sequenced input: naive CD4+ T cells from blood. CDR3 region: CASSPPSLYEQYF. CDR3 DNA sequence: TGTGCCAGCTCACCACCGAGTCTTTACGAGCAGTACTTC.